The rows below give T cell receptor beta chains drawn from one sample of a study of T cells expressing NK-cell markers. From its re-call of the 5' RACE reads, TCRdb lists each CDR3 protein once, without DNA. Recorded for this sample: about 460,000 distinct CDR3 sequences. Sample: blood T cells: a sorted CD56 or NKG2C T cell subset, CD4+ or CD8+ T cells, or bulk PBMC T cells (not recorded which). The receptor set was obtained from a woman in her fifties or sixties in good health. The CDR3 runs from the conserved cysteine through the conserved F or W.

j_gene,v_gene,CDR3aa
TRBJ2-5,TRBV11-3,CASSLGVSQETQYF
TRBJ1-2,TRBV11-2,CASSSLRRGGLYGYTF
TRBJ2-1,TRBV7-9,CASSLVGRMNEQFF
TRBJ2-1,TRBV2,CASRILRGEQFF
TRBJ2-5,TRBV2,CANSRGRKETQYF
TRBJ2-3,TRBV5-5,CASSLGTGGVDTQYF
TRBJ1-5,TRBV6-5,CASSFSVDRQPQHF
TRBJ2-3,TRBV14,CASSQFREQDTQYF
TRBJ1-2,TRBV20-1,CSATDRGVRYTF
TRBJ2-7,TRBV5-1,CASRIAGKNEQYF
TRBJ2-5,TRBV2,CASTKGLAGRQETQYF
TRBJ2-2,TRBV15,CATSIRLAEDTGELFF
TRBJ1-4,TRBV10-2,CASSGTDHFLGEKLFF
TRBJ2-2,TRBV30,CAWTGLVNTGELFF
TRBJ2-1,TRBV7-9,CASSLPSSGRSWNEQFF
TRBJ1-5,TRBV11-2,CASSLVGLNQPQHF
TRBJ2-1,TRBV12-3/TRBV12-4,CASSSTSGRSWGAYNEQFF
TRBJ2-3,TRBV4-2,CASRSLAGGQPVPDTQYF
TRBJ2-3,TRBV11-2,CASSLTIRLSTDTQYF
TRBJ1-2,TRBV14,CASSVTGIYGYTF
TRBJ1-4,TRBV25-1,CASRPPGDREKLFF
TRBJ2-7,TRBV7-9,CASSRTGGGHEQYF
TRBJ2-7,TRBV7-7,CASSLTPGGIYEQYF
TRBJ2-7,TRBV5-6,CASTKSLTSWVYEQYF
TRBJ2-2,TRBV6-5,CASTRGNTGELFF
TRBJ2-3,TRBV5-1,CASKGLAGVDTQYF
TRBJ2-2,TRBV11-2,CASSALSTGELFF
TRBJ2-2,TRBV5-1,CASSSFEAGAGELFF
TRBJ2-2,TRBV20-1,CSARRGGRWSGELFF
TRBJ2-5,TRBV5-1,CASSRLLGETQYF
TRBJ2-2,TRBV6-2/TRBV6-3,CASTKTGLSTGELFF
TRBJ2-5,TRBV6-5,CASKFGQRGGTQYF
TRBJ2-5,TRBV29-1,CSVLTSGSGGETQYF
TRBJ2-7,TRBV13,CASSSGIDGLRYEQYF
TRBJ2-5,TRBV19,CASSISRLETQYF
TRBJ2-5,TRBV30,CAWSSARTSGIQETQYF
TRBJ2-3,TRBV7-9,CASSTRLAGGLRDTQYF
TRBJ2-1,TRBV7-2,CASSHPFGAGAAYNEQFF
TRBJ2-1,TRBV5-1,CASSLVRRGDEQFF
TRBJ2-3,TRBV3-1,CASSQVGGRGTDTQYF
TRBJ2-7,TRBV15,CATADLADSYEQYF
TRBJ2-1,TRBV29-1,CSVDGAGLQFF
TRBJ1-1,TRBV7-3,CASSLGQENTEAFF
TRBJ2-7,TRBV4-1,CASSQDDPSGLGEQYF
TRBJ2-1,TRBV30,CAWSAGLAGTNEQFF
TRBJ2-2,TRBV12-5,CASGFWGQANTGELFF
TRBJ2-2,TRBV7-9,CASSFKRRTGELFF
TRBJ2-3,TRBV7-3,CASSLRGHLTDTQYF
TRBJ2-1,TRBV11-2,CASRKGEQLNEQFF
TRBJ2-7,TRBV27,CASRDSSLNNEQYF
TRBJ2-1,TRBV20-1,CSASGGRASNEQFF
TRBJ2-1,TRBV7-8,CASSPRPTGFNEQFF
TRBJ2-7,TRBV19,CASSIDPANYEQYF
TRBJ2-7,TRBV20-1,CSARVLLAGGSYEQYF
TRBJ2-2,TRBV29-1,CSVARSGNTGELFF